This TCR beta chain was identified in a study of blood T cells in healthy people across ages. A sample-barcoded 5' primer and a J-beta primer mix were used in a second PCR of roughly 6 to 11 cycles. MiXCR, applied by TCRdb to the 5' RACE reads, yields one record per CDR3 protein. The data hold some 930,000 distinct CDR3 sequences, with around 29% observed a single time. The junction had 4 bases not matched to a gene; V was cut back by 0 bases and J by 4 bases. CDR1 is LGHNA and CDR2 is YSLEER in the germline V gene. This CDR3 contains 16 residues. These data also formed part of another study, on T cells of mothers and their children.

The sequenced sample was blood. This receptor was taken from a woman aged 40 to 50 in good health. V and J are TRBV4-3 and TRBJ2-3; TRBD2 agrees at 10 bases. The CDR3 nucleotides read TGCGCCAGCAGCCAAGAAGTAGCGGGGGGCCCAGATACGCAGTATTTT. Its translation: CASSQEVAGGPDTQYF.